This entry lists 14 T cell receptor beta chains sequenced from one sample in a study of blood T cell repertoires in COVID-19. Assay used: immunoSEQ multiplex PCR; TCRdb lists only in-frame clones, some missing. Of over 70,000 clones detected, around 75% appear once; the ten largest clones hold approximately 6%. The source material was peripheral blood. The receptors were sampled from a man aged 70 or older with COVID-19, enrolled during active disease.

The chain couples TRBV6-5 to TRBJ1-1; D remains ambiguous. This CDR3 comprises 14 residues. V was pared by 5 bases and J by 11 bases, with 21 bases between. Germline V gene lookup returns CDR1 MNHEY and CDR2 SVGAGI. CDR3: CASSPRWRLGEAFF. CDR3 sequence (DNA): TGTGCCAGCAGTCCCCGTTGGAGGCTCGGAGAGGCTTTCTTT.

The chain's CDR3 is CATSRDLTGKAYEQYF. The CDR3 DNA reads as TGTGCCACCAGCAGAGACCTGACAGGGAAGGCGTACGAGCAGTACTTC. The rearrangement links TRBV15 to TRBJ2-7; 7 positions agree with TRBD1. Germline lookup yields CDR1 LNHNV and CDR2 YYDKDF (reference sequence). This CDR3 has 16 amino acids. The trim removed 0 bases at V and 4 bases at J, leaving 9 bases unmatched.

The gene calls are TRBV19 and TRBJ1-6, with 8 bases aligning to TRBD1. Germline V gene data show CDR1 as LNHDA and CDR2 as SQIVND (reference sequence). V lost 6 bases and J lost 5; bases outside the gene matches: 6. This CDR3 has 15 amino acids. Here the CDR3 reads CASSRTDRDNSPLHF. As DNA, the CDR3 is TGTGCCAGTAGCAGAACGGACAGGGATAATTCACCCCTCCACTTT.

The CDR3 DNA is TGCGCCAGCAGCTTGAGAGGAAATGAAAAACTGTTTTTT. Its protein product is CASSLRGNEKLFF. J is TRBJ1-4 and V is TRBV5-1; D remains unclear. V was pared by 1 base and J by 5 bases, with 6 bases between. CDR1 and CDR2 from the germline V gene are SGHRS and YFSETQ. The CDR3 totals 13 residues.

This chain connects TRBV4-1 to TRBJ1-1; D not resolved. V was pared by 1 base and J by 3 bases, with 12 bases between. The CDR3 length is 15 residues. Germline loops: CDR1 MGHRA, CDR2 YSYEKL. The CDR3 reads CASSQGPGLDTEAFF. CDR3 DNA: TGCGCCAGCAGCCAAGGGCCGGGGTTGGACACTGAAGCTTTCTTT.

The rearrangement uses TRBV7-2 and TRBJ2-5; 10 bases fit TRBD1. The CDR3 is 13 residues long. J lost 6 bases, V lost 5 bases, and 3 bases had no gene match. CDR1 is SGHTA, CDR2 FQGNSA, per germline. CDR3 nucleotides: TGTGCCAGCAGCCGGGACAGGGGAAAGACCCAGTACTTC. Its protein is CASSRDRGKTQYF.

This rearrangement joins TRBV27 to TRBJ1-6; the match to TRBD1 covers 10 bases. The CDR3 consists of 18 residues. With 4 bases clipped from V and 5 bases from J, the junction kept 11 bases outside the gene matches. Germline CDR1 is MNHEY and CDR2 is SMNVEV (reference sequence). CDR3 coding DNA: TGTGCCAGCAGTTCGGCTTGGAGGGGACAGGGGAATAATTCACCCCTCCACTTT. Residues: CASSSAWRGQGNNSPLHF.

V usage is TRBV3-1 (or the pseudogene TRBV3-2) and J usage is TRBJ2-1; TRBD2 aligns across 10 bases. CDR1 is LGHDT and CDR2 is YNNKEL in the germline V gene (reference sequence). The CDR3 spans 17 residues. With 6 bases clipped from V and 4 bases from J, the junction kept 12 bases outside the gene matches. In nucleotides, the CDR3 is TGTGCCAGCAGTCGTACTAGGACTAGCGGAGGATACAATGAGCAGTTCTTC. It is translated as CASSRTRTSGGYNEQFF.

This chain links TRBV16 with TRBJ2-3; the D gene is possibly TRBD2 (6 bases). Between the trimmed V and J ends, which lost 0 bases and 5 bases, there was a span of 18 bases. Germline V CDR1 and CDR2: KGHSY, FQNENV. This CDR3 is 17 amino acids long. In DNA, the CDR3 is TGTGCCAGCAGCCAATCGGGAGGTCACCGAATCCAAGATACGCAGTATTTT. As protein: CASSQSGGHRIQDTQYF.

V and J are TRBV2 and TRBJ1-1, with D tentatively TRBD1 (5 bases). The CDR3 extends over 18 amino acids. The germline V and J ends were trimmed by 6 bases and 3 bases, with 26 bases remaining between them. In germline, CDR1 is SNHLY, CDR2 FYNNEI. The CDR3 DNA reads as TGTGCCAGCAGCGACCCCACCACGATCCCCCCGGGGGACACTGAAGCTTTCTTT. Amino acid sequence: CASSDPTTIPPGDTEAFF.

This clone is judged medium-sized. The chain carries TRBV7-2 and TRBJ2-7; 10 bases are a match to TRBD2. This CDR3 is 14 amino acids long. V gave up 7 bases and J gave up 6 bases; unmatched junction bases: 9. Per germline, CDR1 SGHTA and CDR2 FQGNSA. CDR3: CASIGGVAGGEQYF. CDR3 DNA sequence: TGTGCCAGCATTGGGGGGGTAGCGGGAGGCGAGCAGTACTTC. Drawing the rest from reference TRBV7-2 and TRBJ2-7, the complete variable domain is GAGVSQSPSNKVTEKGKDVELRCDPISGHTALYWYRQSLGQGLEFLIYFQGNSAPDKSGLPSDRFSAERTGGSVSTLTIQRTQQEDSAVYLCASIGGVAGGEQYFGPGTRLTVT.

This chain connects TRBV5-6 to TRBJ2-7; perhaps TRBD1 as D (6 bases). V was clipped by 0 bases and J by 5 bases, with 15 bases between them. Germline loops: CDR1 SGHDT, CDR2 YYEEEE. The CDR3 covers 15 residues. For the CDR3, the DNA is TGTGCCAGCAGCTTGGTTGGACAGTACTACAACGAGCAGTACTTC. This encodes CASSLVGQYYNEQYF.

The CDR3 sequence is CASSYRQGGGTQYF. The CDR3 nucleotides read TGTGCCAGCAGCTACCGCCAGGGGGGAGGGACCCAGTACTTC. V is TRBV7-9 and J is TRBJ2-5; possible D gene TRBD1, 7 bases. Trimming shortened V by 4 bases and J by 7 bases, and 16 bases separated the two germline ends. CDR3 size: 14 residues. The germline CDR1 and CDR2 sequences are SEHNR and FQNEAQ (reference sequence).

This chain joins TRBV6-5 and TRBJ1-2; D remains ambiguous. Germline assignment: CDR1 MNHEY and CDR2 SVGAGI. Deletions cut 0 bases from V and 4 bases from J, with 9 bases between. CDR3 size: 14 residues. In nucleotides, the CDR3 is TGTGCCAGCAGTTACTCTAGTGAATTCTATGGCTACACCTTC. It specifies CASSYSSEFYGYTF.